Below are 9 T cell receptor beta chains sequenced from a single sample in a study of OX40 agonist ivuxolimab in advanced cancers. Sequencing used immunoSEQ multiplex PCR; TCRdb keeps in-frame clones, though not all of them. The sample records about 27,000 clones, 75% to 85% being singletons. This specimen consisted of CD4+ or CD8+ T cells sorted from blood, obtained in a trial of the OX40 agonist ivuxolimab. These receptors originate from an adult with an advanced solid tumor such as melanoma, head and neck, liver or kidney cancer.

This clone appeared once. The CDR3: CASSLDSSGNTIYF. In nucleotides, the CDR3 is TGTGCCAGCAGTCTTGACAGCTCTGGAAACACCATATATTTT. This chain uses TRBV6-1 with TRBJ1-3, with D possibly being TRBD1 (5 bases). Trimming removed 5 bases from V and 0 bases from J, with 8 bases in between. The germline V gene has CDR1 MNHNS and CDR2 SASEGT. The CDR3 runs to 14 residues.

Only a few counts were recorded for this clone. The chain employs TRBV7-8 and TRBJ1-1, with a weak D call TRBD1 (6 bases). V was cut by 0 bases and J by 4 bases, with 12 bases left in between. In germline, CDR1 is SGHVS, CDR2 FQNEAQ. The CDR3 has 15 residues. CDR3: CASSLAGGAGTEAFF. CDR3 in DNA: TGTGCCAGCAGCTTAGCGGGGGGCGCGGGCACTGAAGCTTTCTTT.

This rearrangement joins TRBV7-2 to TRBJ1-4; 9 bases line up with TRBD1. CDR3 length equals 16 residues. Germline CDR1 is SGHTA and CDR2 is FQGNSA. V shed 5 bases, J shed 8 bases, and the junction held 12 bases outside the gene matches. CDR3 residues: CASSAWDREGYEKLFF. The CDR3 nucleotides read TGTGCCAGCAGCGCGTGGGACAGGGAGGGATACGAAAAACTGTTTTTT.

The genes are TRBV15 and TRBJ1-4; TRBD1 matches at 8 bases. The CDR3 is 16 amino acids. CDR1 LNHNV and CDR2 YYDKDF come from the germline V gene (reference sequence). V lost 5 bases to trimming and J lost 3 bases; unmatched junction nucleotides: 8. Written as DNA, the CDR3 is TGTGCCACCAGCCTTAGGCAGGGGGCGCCTAATGAAAAACTGTTTTTT. Translation gives CATSLRQGAPNEKLFF.

The chain joins TRBV6-4 to TRBJ2-1; D not resolved. V was pared by 0 bases and J by 1 base, with 10 bases between. In germline, CDR1 is MRHNA, CDR2 SNTAGT. CDR3 length: 16 residues. Here the CDR3 DNA reads TGTGCCAGCAGTGACTCGAGTCTCAGGTCCTACAATGAGCAGTTCTTC. Its protein product is CASSDSSLRSYNEQFF.

This clone showed up just a few times. This chain connects TRBV6-6 to TRBJ2-7, with a tentative D call TRBD1 (5 bases). V was pared by 5 bases and J by 6 bases, with 14 bases between. The CDR3 contains 13 residues. The germline V gene encodes CDR1 MNHNY and CDR2 SVGAGI (reference sequence). CDR3 protein: CASSPRTFGEQYF. The CDR3 region has the DNA TGTGCCAGCAGTCCGCGGACATTTGGCGAGCAGTACTTC.

The chain couples TRBV28 to TRBJ1-2; D not certain. CDR1 is MDHEN and CDR2 is SYDVKM in the germline V gene. The germline V and J ends were trimmed by 3 bases and 8 bases, with 16 bases remaining between them. CDR3 length: 14 amino acids. CDR3 bases: TGTGCCAGCAGTTTCTCGGGCGGCTTAAGCGGCTACACCTTC. Its translation: CASSFSGGLSGYTF.

The CDR3 bases are TGTGCCAGCAGTTACGGACGCTTCGGGGGAGGGGAGCTGTTTTTT. Translation: CASSYGRFGGGELFF. The chain joins TRBV6-5 to TRBJ2-2, with D perhaps matching TRBD2 (6 bases). Trimming took off 2 bases at V and 8 bases at J, with 15 bases between the two ends. Germline loops: CDR1 MNHEY, CDR2 SVGAGI. The CDR3 is 15 amino acids.

This clone was seen once. The rearrangement links TRBV28 to TRBJ1-2; D is perhaps TRBD1 (6 bases). The germline V gene has CDR1 MDHEN and CDR2 SYDVKM. The CDR3 consists of 13 residues. The V end lost 3 bases, the J end lost 6 bases, and 11 bases lay between the germline ends. The CDR3 nucleotides read TGTGCCAGCAGTTTTCCCTACAGGGATGGCTACACCTTC. Its translation: CASSFPYRDGYTF.